Included here is one T cell receptor beta chain sequence, with context. The sample originates from a study of cytomegalovirus exposure and HLA in healthy donors. This PCR relied on a set of 60 Vbeta primers and 13 Jbeta primers. The repertoire was sequenced with immunoSEQ multiplex PCR; TCRdb's copy has only in-frame clones and lacks some. The repertoire holds more than 110,000 clones, under 85% seen once, with approximately 0.97% in the top ten. The CDR3 covers 13 residues. Germline V gives CDR1 SGDLS, CDR2 YYNGEE. V trimming: 0 bases; J trimming: 6 bases; junction bases outside the gene matches: 2. This sequence joins TRBV9 and TRBJ1-2, with 7 bases lining up with TRBD1. This TCR was sampled from a man aged 18 to 35 in good health and CMV-seronegative. Sequencing input: PBMCs. In DNA, the CDR3 is TGTGCCAGCAGCGTAGACAGGGGAGATGGCTACACCTTC. It translates to CASSVDRGDGYTF.